The rows below give T cell receptor beta chains drawn from one sample of a study of tumor and adjacent non-tumor tissue in lung cancer. TCRdb analysed the multiplex PCR reads with MiXCR anew, one entry per CDR3 protein. This sample carries under 250,000 distinct CDR3 sequences, 71% of them seen once, and the ten largest clones take about 23%. Sequencing was done on a sample of lung tumor tissue. The source is a man in his 60s with non-small cell lung cancer. Each CDR3 is given without its conserved first and last residue. The order of the fields is CDR3 length, J gene, V gene, CDR3 protein.

14,TRBJ2-7,TRBV20-1,CAESGLAGPRYEQY
11,TRBJ2-3,TRBV10-2,ASRSSSEGTQY
12,TRBJ2-5,TRBV4-3,ACSQTLAEETQY
12,TRBJ1-1,TRBV7-9,ASSPGRVNTEAF
14,TRBJ1-2,TRBV20-1,SAMDPGSIANYGYA
12,TRBJ2-5,TRBV20-1,NASQQGTQETQY
14,TRBJ2-1,TRBV6-2/TRBV6-3,ASTLGPGTSGDAQF
13,TRBJ2-7,TRBV28,ASIRGEQGAYEQY
14,TRBJ2-3,TRBV20-1,SARDQTWTSADAQY
10,TRBJ2-1,TRBV29-1,GVGRFDDEQF
13,TRBJ1-1,TRBV4-3,ASSQESGRGTESF
12,TRBJ2-7,TRBV20-1,STRESGNTYEQY
11,TRBJ2-7,TRBV6-1,TSNRDSDYEQY
12,TRBJ1-3,TRBV4-3,TSSPGLSSNTIY
11,TRBJ1-2,TRBV6-1,ASTPASSYGYT
14,TRBJ2-2,TRBV4-3,ASSQEFISNTGKLF
13,TRBJ1-2,TRBV7-9,ANSLRDRAHYGYT
11,TRBJ2-7,TRBV30,AWMGDGHYDQY
12,TRBJ1-4,TRBV20-1,SAKDSRGDEKLF
11,TRBJ1-5,TRBV29-1,SVPDRWAQPQH
14,TRBJ1-1,TRBV5-1,ASSLEGAPGGTEAF
15,TRBJ2-1,TRBV7-3,ASSLPRTSGGVGEQF
14,TRBJ2-2,TRBV5-6,ASTSKRTGDTGELF
13,TRBJ2-4,TRBV20-1,SARDPGGSKNIHY
12,TRBJ2-7,TRBV6-5,VSRTGGTSYKQY
13,TRBJ1-2,TRBV4-2,ASSQYEWAVYGYT
14,TRBJ2-1,TRBV20-1,SASPPEQGRPNEQF
11,TRBJ1-2,TRBV29-1,SVGVGLGYGYT
12,TRBJ2-1,TRBV11-2,ASSGLAGYSEQF
11,TRBJ1-2,TRBV28,ASSLRDRFKYT
15,TRBJ2-1,TRBV12-3/TRBV12-4,ASSLARTGGTYNEQF
12,TRBJ1-1,TRBV6-5,ASSPWTGHTEAF
14,TRBJ2-3,TRBV4-1,ASSQGVTGSIDTQY
10,TRBJ1-2,TRBV6-5,AGWRTGIGYT
13,TRBJ2-1,TRBV24-1,ATSVRKGSYNEQF
10,TRBJ2-7,TRBV20-1,SAIGQGYEQY
14,TRBJ1-2,TRBV20-1,SARARVRGPREGYT
9,TRBJ1-1,TRBV20-1,SAREHVEAF
12,TRBJ1-2,TRBV6-1,ASSEGASQRGYT
12,TRBJ1-3,TRBV10-1,ASSQIGLGNTIY
14,TRBJ2-5,TRBV5-6,ASSLRLAEGQETQY
13,TRBJ1-4,TRBV4-1,ASSTAGTGSEKLF
13,TRBJ2-6,TRBV30,AWSPAYSGANVLT
12,TRBJ2-3,TRBV20-1,SARDPGDQGTQY
10,TRBJ1-1,TRBV6-2/TRBV6-3,ASSWGTDEAF
13,TRBJ1-4,TRBV10-1,ASSEGTIGREKLF
14,TRBJ2-6,TRBV5-4,ASSLPDLSGANVLN
11,TRBJ2-5,TRBV12-3/TRBV12-4,AGSIAAQETQY
13,TRBJ1-3,TRBV11-3,ASSFAGSSEITIY
11,TRBJ2-4,TRBV11-3,ASRAAGTNIQC
12,TRBJ1-4,TRBV4-3,ASSPGNSNEKLF
10,TRBJ1-4,TRBV24-1,ATSEVGEKLF
12,TRBJ1-5,TRBV29-1,SVATGAPNQPQH
13,TRBJ2-3,TRBV11-3,ASNDRLADTDMQY
12,TRBJ1-4,TRBV11-2,ASSLEETGQKLF
14,TRBJ2-5,TRBV11-3,ASSSPGKGVKETLY
13,TRBJ1-2,TRBV6-5,ASSSPGQGGYGYT
13,TRBJ1-5,TRBV20-1,SARDGGTGIQPQH
16,TRBJ2-1,TRBV11-2,ASSSTIVGESSYNELF